One and the same sample provided the 2 T cell receptor beta chains below, sequenced in a study of OX40 agonist ivuxolimab in advanced cancers. Clones were read by immunoSEQ multiplex PCR, and TCRdb kept only the in-frame ones, dropping some. The table records approximately 82,000 clones, about 89% of them present only once. The specimen comprised CD4+ or CD8+ T cells sorted from blood, sampled in a trial of the OX40 agonist ivuxolimab. The source is an adult with an advanced solid tumor such as melanoma, head and neck, liver or kidney cancer.

This chain uses TRBV7-9 with TRBJ2-5; 10 nucleotides align to TRBD1. Germline trimming cut 4 bases from V and 5 bases from J; bases unmatched to any gene: 13. CDR1 SEHNR and CDR2 FQNEAQ come from the germline V gene (reference sequence). The CDR3 is 17 amino acids. The DNA for the CDR3 is TGTGCCAGCAGCTCCTATAGATCGACAGGGGGCGAGGAGACCCAGTACTTC. It specifies CASSSYRSTGGEETQYF.

In nucleotides, the CDR3 is TGTGCCAGCAGCTTGTTAAACACTGAAGCTTTCTTT. Its protein product is CASSLLNTEAFF. V usage is TRBV7-9 and J usage is TRBJ1-1, with D hard to call. This CDR3 is 12 amino acids long. CDR1 and CDR2 (germline): SEHNR, FQNEAQ (reference sequence). The V end was cut by 3 bases, the J end by 2 bases, with 4 bases between.